This T cell receptor (beta chain) emerged from a study of shared clonotypes between healthy human individuals. Study context: Samples came from a couple of female and a few male donors aged 18 to 49.

The assay was immunoSEQ multiplex PCR, and TCRdb's table has in-frame clones only and misses some. The sample has roughly 700,000 clones; 74% are singletons. Trimming took 3 bases from V and 5 from J; bases not matched to a gene: 4. The CDR3 runs to 13 residues. Germline lookup yields CDR1 SGHRS and CDR2 YFSETQ. Sequencing used memory CD4+ T cells sorted from blood. Indicated subset: CD45RA-negative fraction. The chain couples TRBV5-1 to TRBJ2-5; TRBD2 aligns across 7 bases. This clonotype was sampled from a woman under 40 in good health. CDR3 coding DNA: TGCGCCAGCAGCTGGGAGGGTTCGGAGACCCAGTACTTC. Its protein product is CASSWEGSETQYF.